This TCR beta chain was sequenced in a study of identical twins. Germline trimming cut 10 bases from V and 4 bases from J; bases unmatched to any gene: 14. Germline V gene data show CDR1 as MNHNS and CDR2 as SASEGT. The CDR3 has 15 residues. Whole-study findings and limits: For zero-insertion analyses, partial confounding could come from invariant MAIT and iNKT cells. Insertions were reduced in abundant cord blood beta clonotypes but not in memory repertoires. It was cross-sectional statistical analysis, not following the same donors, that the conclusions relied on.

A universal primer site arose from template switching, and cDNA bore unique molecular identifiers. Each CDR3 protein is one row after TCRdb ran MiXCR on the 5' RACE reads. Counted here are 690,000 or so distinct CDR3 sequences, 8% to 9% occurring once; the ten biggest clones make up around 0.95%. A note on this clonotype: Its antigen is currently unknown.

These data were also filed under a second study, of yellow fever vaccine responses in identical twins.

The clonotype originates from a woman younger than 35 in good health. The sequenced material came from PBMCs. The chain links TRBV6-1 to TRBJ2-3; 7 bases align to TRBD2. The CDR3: CATALGRARADTQYF. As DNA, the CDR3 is TGTGCCACCGCCCTAGGGAGGGCACGCGCAGATACGCAGTATTTT.